This T cell receptor beta chain was identified during a study of blood T cell repertoires in COVID-19. Study information: The study drew acute and convalescent COVID-19 samples from the United States, Italy and Spain. PBMCs, B-cell-depleted T cells, or T cells provided the cDNA or gDNA that made up the material.

Repertoires were generated with immunoSEQ multiplex PCR, while TCRdb's copy carries only in-frame clones and drops some. The repertoire holds about 28,000 clones, with over 75% as singletons. The CDR3 covers 11 residues. Deletions cut 7 bases from V and 5 bases from J, with 8 bases between. CDR1 and CDR2 from the germline V gene are MNHEY and SVGAGI. Material for sequencing was peripheral blood. The TCR was taken from a man aged 70 or older with active COVID-19. The genes are TRBV6-5 and TRBJ1-1; the D gene is possibly TRBD1 (6 bases). The CDR3 spells CASTRGTEAFF. In nucleotides, the CDR3 is TGTGCCAGCACCAGGGGAACTGAAGCTTTCTTT.